Shown below are 27 T cell receptor beta chains from a single sample sequenced in a study of tumor and adjacent non-tumor tissue in lung cancer. The template was RNA from unsorted bulk tissue. TCRbeta libraries were built with three rounds of nested PCR, modified from ARM-PCR. Via MiXCR, TCRdb re-called the multiplex PCR reads, giving one row per CDR3 protein. The table has over 60,000 distinct CDR3 sequences, 75% to 90% seen once. The specimen was lung tumor tissue. The source of these receptors is a woman aged 45-60 years with non-small cell lung cancer.

With regard to this clonotype: One end of the junction fails to match germline, which may point to a read error. The chain has TRBV11-2 and TRBJ1-5; no definite D call. CDR1 is SGHAT and CDR2 is FQNNGV in the germline V gene. There are 13 residues in the CDR3. The CDR3 nucleotides read TGTTCCAGCAGCCTGCGACCCGATCAGGCCCATCATTTT. Its translation is CSSSLRPDQAHHF.

J is TRBJ2-1 and V is TRBV20-1, with D possibly matching TRBD2 (6 bases). The CDR3 has 15 residues. V lost 7 bases and J lost 2, with 18 bases in between. Germline assignment: CDR1 DFQATT and CDR2 SNEGSKA (reference sequence). The CDR3 here is CSVGGSETAYNEQFF. DNA for the CDR3: TGCAGTGTTGGAGGGTCCGAAACGGCCTACAATGAGCAGTTCTTC.

In regard to this clonotype: The junction differs from germline at one of its ends, possibly a read error. The chain recombines TRBV20-1 with TRBJ2-7; D not certain. The CDR3 runs to 15 residues. Per the germline V gene, CDR1 is DFQATT and CDR2 is SNEGSKA (reference sequence). CDR3 coding DNA: TGCAGTGTTAGATCTATCGAGCGACCCCCCTACGAGCAATACTTC. This sequence encodes CSVRSIERPPYEQYF.

As to this clonotype: The junction differs from germline at one of its ends, possibly a read error. The chain is built from TRBV13 and TRBJ2-7, with 8 bases identical to TRBD1. The CDR3 totals 16 residues. Germline V gene lookup returns CDR1 PRHDT and CDR2 FYEKMQ (reference sequence). The CDR3 sequence is CASSSQGAEGIYEQYF. The CDR3 region has the DNA TGTGCCAGTAGCTCTCAGGGGGCGGAAGGAATCTACGAGCAATACTTC.

Details on this clonotype: An end of the junction does not agree with germline; a read error may underlie this. V gene TRBV6-1 combines with J gene TRBJ2-2; 8 nucleotides match TRBD1. This CDR3 region has 15 residues. Germline CDR1 is MNHNS and CDR2 is SASEGT. For the CDR3, the DNA is TGTGACAGCAGAAAAGGACAGGGAGTAACCGGGAAGCTGTTTTTT. It yields the protein CDSRKGQGVTGKLFF.

The genes are TRBV20-1 and TRBJ2-3; 7 bases align to TRBD1. The germline CDR1 and CDR2 sequences are DFQATT and SNEGSKA (reference sequence). This CDR3 has 16 residues. The CDR3 bases are TGCAATGCCGCCGGCCCTACGACAGGGATCGCAGATACGCAGTATTTT. Amino acids: CNAAGPTTGIADTQYF.

The J gene is TRBJ2-5, the V gene TRBV12-3 or TRBV12-4; 9 bases are a match to TRBD1. After removal of 7 bases from V and 5 bases from J, the junction contained 8 bases not matched to a gene. CDR3 size: 14 residues. For the CDR3, the DNA is TGTGCCAGCAACCCGGGACAGGGTTGTGAGACCCAGTACTTC. Its protein product is CASNPGQGCETQYF.

This sequence joins TRBV30 and TRBJ2-6; D unclear. The germline V and J ends were trimmed by 5 bases and 3 bases, with 17 bases remaining between them. The CDR3 spans 16 residues. The V gene's germline CDR1 is GTSNPN and CDR2 SVGIG (reference sequence). DNA for the CDR3: TGTGCCTGGGCTCCCTCAAGTGTTTTTGGGGCCAACGTCCTGACTTTC. It yields the protein CAWAPSSVFGANVLTF. The complete variable domain, with remaining parts taken from reference TRBV30 and TRBJ2-6, reads SQTIHQWPATLVQPVGSPLSLECTVEGTSNPNLYWYRQAAGRGLQLLFYSVGIGQISSEVPQNLSASRPQDRQFILSSKKLLLSDSGFYLCAWAPSSVFGANVLTFGAGSRLTVL.

The chain links TRBV24-1 to TRBJ2-2; unclear D gene. The V gene's germline CDR1 is KGHDR and CDR2 SFDVKD. CDR3 size: 13 residues. The CDR3 nucleotides read TGTGGCATCATAGCAGGGAACACCGGGGAGCTGTTTTTT. It codes for CGIIAGNTGELFF.

Remarks on this clonotype: The junction does not match germline at one end; this may be a read error. The chain links TRBV20-1 to TRBJ2-3, with 7 bases that match TRBD2. CDR3 size: 15 residues. In germline, CDR1 is DFQATT, CDR2 SNEGSKA (reference sequence). The CDR3 spells CSVRDLAGHAHTQYF. The CDR3 DNA sequence: TGCAGTGTTAGAGATTTAGCGGGCCATGCACATACGCAGTATTTT.

Comment on this clonotype: Given the absence of the conserved phenylalanine or tryptophan at the CDR3 end, a read error is likely. It is unclear where the CDR3 begins or ends on the DNA, so no DNA is shown, and the CDR3 is as TCRdb lists it. This chain's CDR3 is CASSQGRLQNSPLQL. The V call is TRBV4-1, the J call TRBJ1-6; the table names TRBD1, a call not compared with the DNA. Germline CDR1 reads MGHRA; CDR2 reads YSYEKL. The CDR3 is 15 amino acids in total, end residues counted.

For this clonotype: A much larger clone lies one base from this, so it may be a read error. The V and J genes are TRBV7-9 and TRBJ2-1; D is ambiguous. Germline loops: CDR1 SEHNR, CDR2 FQNEAQ (reference sequence). The CDR3 consists of 13 residues. The V end was cut by 2 bases, the J end by 8 bases, with 10 bases between. In DNA, the CDR3 is TGTGCCAGCAGCTTATTTAGCTTCTATGAGCAGTTCTTC. Translated, it gives CASSLFSFYEQFF.

The V gene is TRBV20-1, the J gene TRBJ1-1; D is undetermined. The germline CDR1 and CDR2 sequences are DFQATT and SNEGSKA (reference sequence). This CDR3 region has 11 residues. DNA for the CDR3: TGCGCTCATACGGGGAACACTGAAGCTTTCTTT. It codes for CAHTGNTEAFF.

The chain couples TRBV5-4 to TRBJ2-7; 12 bases match TRBD2. This CDR3 is built from 16 residues. CDR1 is SGHNT, CDR2 YYREEE, per germline (reference sequence). The V and J ends lost 8 bases and 6 bases, in that order; junction bases with no gene match: 15. The chain's CDR3 is CARSPTLTSGSLEQYF. The CDR3 nucleotides are TGTGCCAGGAGCCCCACCTTGACTAGCGGGAGTCTCGAGCAGTACTTC. Combining the CDR3 with reference TRBV5-4 and TRBJ2-7 gives the whole variable domain ETGVTQSPTHLIKTRGQQVTLRCSSQSGHNTVSWYQQALGQGPQFIFQYYREEENGRGNFPPRFSGLQFPNYSSELNVNALELDDSALYLCARSPTLTSGSLEQYFGPGTRLTVT.

In the case of this clonotype: Because the CDR3 is missing its conserved closing phenylalanine or tryptophan, this is likely a read error. DNA of the CDR3: TGTGCCAGTAGCCGTTCAGGGGGTTTAGGCACTGAAGCTTTCGTT. Translated, it gives CASSRSGGLGTEAFV. V and J are TRBV12-3 or TRBV12-4 and TRBJ1-1; 7 positions match TRBD1. The CDR3 has 15 amino acids. Trimming removed 9 bases from V and 4 bases from J; junction bases left unmatched: 14.

With respect to this clonotype: Because the CDR3 is missing its conserved closing phenylalanine or tryptophan, this is likely a read error. The rearrangement links TRBV28 to TRBJ1-3; D remains ambiguous. Per the germline V gene, CDR1 is MDHEN and CDR2 is SYDVKM. The CDR3 extends over 15 amino acids. The CDR3 nucleotides read TGTACCAGCAGTCCATCCGGACTGGGTCGAAACACCATATATCTT. This gives the protein CTSSPSGLGRNTIYL.

Details on this clonotype: Germline and junction disagree at one end, which may indicate a read error. The rearrangement uses TRBV29-1 and TRBJ2-7; 7 bases map to TRBD2. Germline CDR1 and CDR2: SQVTM and ANQGSEA. CDR3 length: 13 residues. The CDR3 sequence: CSVGLARDYVQYF. In DNA form, the CDR3 reads TGCAGCGTTGGGCTAGCGAGGGACTACGTGCAGTACTTC.

With respect to this clonotype: Just one base apart from a much larger clone, this may be a read error. The chain is built from TRBV7-9 and TRBJ2-3; D call uncertain. CDR1 is SEHNR, CDR2 FQNEAQ, per germline (reference sequence). V gave up 8 bases and J gave up 1 base, with 7 bases separating them. CDR3 size: 12 residues. The CDR3, as DNA: TGTGCCAGCCAAGTGCGCACAGATACGCAGTATTTT. Its protein product is CASQVRTDTQYF.

The rearrangement links TRBV6-2 or TRBV6-3 to TRBJ2-7, with D possibly TRBD2 on 5 matching bases. CDR3 size: 14 residues. Between the trimmed V and J ends, which lost 7 bases and 6 bases, there was a span of 19 bases. Germline V gene lookup returns CDR1 MNHEY and CDR2 SVGEGT. The CDR3 sequence is CASTKAGNRREQYF. In nucleotides, the CDR3 is TGTGCCAGCACTAAGGCGGGCAATAGGCGCGAGCAGTACTTC.

The chain uses TRBV12-3 or TRBV12-4 and TRBJ2-5, with D possibly being TRBD2 (5 bases). The CDR3 spans 14 residues. The V gene lost 6 bases and the J gene lost 5 bases, with 16 bases spanning the gap. CDR3 in amino acids: CASSLVPGSETQYF. The DNA for the CDR3 is TGTGCCAGCAGCCTAGTACCGGGATCTGAGACCCAGTACTTC.

On this clonotype: Germline is not matched at one junction end, which may reflect a read error. The rearrangement joins TRBV20-1 to TRBJ2-1; no definite D call. The germline V gene encodes CDR1 DFQATT and CDR2 SNEGSKA (reference sequence). The CDR3 is made up of 13 amino acids. CDR3 coding DNA: TGCAGTGCTAGATCCCCCGCATACAACGAGCAGATCTTC. Amino acids: CSARSPAYNEQIF.

About this clonotype: Without the conserved terminal phenylalanine or tryptophan, this CDR3 likely stems from a read error. The chain employs TRBV12-3 or TRBV12-4 and TRBJ2-5; 8 bases are shared with TRBD2. The CDR3 sequence is 13 residues long. The CDR3, as DNA: TGCGCAAGCAGTTCTCGGGAGGGGGAGACCCAGTACTAC. This codes for CASSSREGETQYY.

Details on this clonotype: A junction end diverges from the germline sequence, so it may reflect a read error. The chain combines TRBV29-1 with TRBJ2-7, with a possible D match to TRBD1 (5 bases). The CDR3 is 14 amino acids. Germline values: CDR1 SQVTM, CDR2 ANQGSEA. In nucleotides, the CDR3 is TGTAACGTTGAAACGGGCAGGGAAAGCTACGAGCAGTACTTC. It is translated as CNVETGRESYEQYF.

Turning to this clonotype: Mismatch with germline at one junction end may stem from a read error. The genes are TRBV29-1 and TRBJ2-1; D gene unclear. Germline V gives CDR1 SQVTM, CDR2 ANQGSEA. This CDR3 spans 13 amino acids. In DNA form, the CDR3 reads TGCAGCGTTGATAGGAAGTGCAACAATGAGCACATCTTC. Protein product: CSVDRKCNNEHIF.

This chain joins TRBV20-1 and TRBJ2-1, with D tentatively TRBD2 (6 bases). V lost 1 base and J lost 11, with 15 bases in between. CDR3 size: 13 residues. Germline V lookup: CDR1 DFQATT, CDR2 SNEGSKA (reference sequence). The CDR3 sequence: CSARGGIHDKQFF. CDR3 sequence (DNA): TGCAGTGCTAGAGGCGGGATCCACGATAAGCAGTTCTTC.

By its share, this clonotype is medium-sized (0.01 to 0.1%). This chain links TRBV20-1 with TRBJ2-7; TRBD1 might be the D (6 bases). Per the germline V gene, CDR1 is DFQATT and CDR2 is SNEGSKA (reference sequence). V was trimmed by 1 base and J by 0 bases, leaving 16 bases between them. The CDR3 sequence is 16 residues long. The CDR3 region has the DNA TGCAGTGCTAGAGGCCAAAGGGCGGACAGCTCCTACGAGCAGTACTTC. Amino acids: CSARGQRADSSYEQYF.

On this clonotype itself: Because the CDR3's place on the DNA is in doubt, the DNA is left out and the CDR3 is given as listed by TCRdb. The chain employs TRBV4-1 and TRBJ1-1. Germline V gene data show CDR1 as MGHRA and CDR2 as YSYEKL. The CDR3 spans 16 amino acids, including both terminal residues. CDR3 loop: CANSQDLCSVGTEAFF.